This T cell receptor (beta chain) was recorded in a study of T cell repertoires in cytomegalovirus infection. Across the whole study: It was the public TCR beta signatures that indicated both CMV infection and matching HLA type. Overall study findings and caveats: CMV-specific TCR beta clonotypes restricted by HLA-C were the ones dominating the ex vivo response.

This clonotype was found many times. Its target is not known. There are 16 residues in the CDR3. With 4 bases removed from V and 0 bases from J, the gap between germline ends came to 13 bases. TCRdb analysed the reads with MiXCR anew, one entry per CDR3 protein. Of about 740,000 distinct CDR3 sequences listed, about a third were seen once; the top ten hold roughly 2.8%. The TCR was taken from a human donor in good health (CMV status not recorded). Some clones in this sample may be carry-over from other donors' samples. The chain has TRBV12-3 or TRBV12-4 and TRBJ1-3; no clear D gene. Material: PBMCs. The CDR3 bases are TGTGCCAGCAGTTACGGCCCGTCGTCCTCTGGAAACACCATATATTTT. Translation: CASSYGPSSSGNTIYF.